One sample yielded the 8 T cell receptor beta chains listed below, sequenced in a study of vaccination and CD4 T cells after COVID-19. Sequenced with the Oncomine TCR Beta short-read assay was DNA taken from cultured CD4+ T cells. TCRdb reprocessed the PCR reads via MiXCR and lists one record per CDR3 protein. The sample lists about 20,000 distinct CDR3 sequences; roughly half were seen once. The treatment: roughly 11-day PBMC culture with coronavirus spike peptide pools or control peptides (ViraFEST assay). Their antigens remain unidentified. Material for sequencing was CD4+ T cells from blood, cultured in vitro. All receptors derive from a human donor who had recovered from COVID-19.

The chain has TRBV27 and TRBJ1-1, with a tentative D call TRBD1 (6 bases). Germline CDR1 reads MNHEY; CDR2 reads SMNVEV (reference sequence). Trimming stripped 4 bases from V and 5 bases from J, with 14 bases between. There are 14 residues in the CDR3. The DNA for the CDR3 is TGTGCCAGCAGTTCACCGGGGGCTGGGACTGAAGCTTTCTTT. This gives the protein CASSSPGAGTEAFF.

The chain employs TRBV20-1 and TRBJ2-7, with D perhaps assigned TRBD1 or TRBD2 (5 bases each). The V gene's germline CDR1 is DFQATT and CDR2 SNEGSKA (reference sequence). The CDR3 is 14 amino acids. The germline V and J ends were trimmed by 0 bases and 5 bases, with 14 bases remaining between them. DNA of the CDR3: TGCAGTGCTAGAGATCCCCGGGGCGGAGACGAGCAGTACTTC. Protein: CSARDPRGGDEQYF.

The CDR3 loop reads CASSSNRQAPGGLTETQYF. The CDR3, as DNA: TGTGCCAGCAGCTCAAACCGACAGGCGCCCGGGGGGCTAACGGAGACCCAGTACTTC. The chain couples TRBV11-2 to TRBJ2-5; D may be TRBD2 (7 bases). V lost 4 bases, J lost 5 bases, and 29 bases lay in between. From germline, CDR1 is SGHAT and CDR2 FQNNGV. This CDR3 has 19 amino acids.

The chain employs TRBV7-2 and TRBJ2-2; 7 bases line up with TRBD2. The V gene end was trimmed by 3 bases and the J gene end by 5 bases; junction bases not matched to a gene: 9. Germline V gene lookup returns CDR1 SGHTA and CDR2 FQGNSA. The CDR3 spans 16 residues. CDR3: CASSLFAGRATGELFF. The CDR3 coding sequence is TGTGCCAGCAGCTTGTTTGCGGGGAGGGCAACCGGGGAGCTGTTTTTT.

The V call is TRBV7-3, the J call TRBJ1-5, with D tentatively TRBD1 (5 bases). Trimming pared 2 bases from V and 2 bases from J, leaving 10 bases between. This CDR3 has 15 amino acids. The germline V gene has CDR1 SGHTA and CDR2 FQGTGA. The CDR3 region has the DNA TGTGCCAGCAGCTTAGGGGGAGGTGGCAATCAGCCCCAGCATTTT. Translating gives CASSLGGGGNQPQHF.

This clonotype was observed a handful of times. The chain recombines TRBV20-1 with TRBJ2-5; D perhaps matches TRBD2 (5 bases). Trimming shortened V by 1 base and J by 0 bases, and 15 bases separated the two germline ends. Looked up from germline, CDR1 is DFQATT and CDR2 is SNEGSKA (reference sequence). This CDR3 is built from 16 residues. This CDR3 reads CSARALQAAHQETQYF. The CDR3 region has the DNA TGCAGTGCTAGAGCGCTGCAAGCGGCGCACCAAGAGACCCAGTACTTC.

In nucleotides, the CDR3 is TGTGCCATCAGTGAGGGTCTAGCGGGGCGTCATGAGCAGTTCTTC. Protein product: CAISEGLAGRHEQFF. V is TRBV10-3 and J is TRBJ2-1; 9 bases are shared with TRBD2. The CDR3 covers 15 residues. Germline CDR1 is ENHRY and CDR2 is SYGVKD. With 2 bases clipped from V and 8 bases from J, the junction kept 7 bases outside the gene matches.

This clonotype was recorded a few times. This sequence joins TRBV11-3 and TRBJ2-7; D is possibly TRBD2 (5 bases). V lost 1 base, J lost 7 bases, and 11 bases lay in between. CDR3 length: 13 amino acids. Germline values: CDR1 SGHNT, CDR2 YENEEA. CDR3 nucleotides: TGTGCCAGCAGCTTAGCGGGATTTCGTGAGCAGTACTTC. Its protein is CASSLAGFREQYF.